These 10 T cell receptor beta chains originate from one sample sequenced in a study of OX40 agonist ivuxolimab in advanced cancers. The method was immunoSEQ multiplex PCR; TCRdb's version includes in-frame clones alone and lacks a portion of them. The sample has about 15,000 clones, over 55% seen once; the top ten hold around 7.7%. Sequencing was performed on CD4+ or CD8+ T cells sorted from blood, taken in a trial of the OX40 agonist ivuxolimab. These TCRs come from an adult with an advanced solid tumor such as melanoma, head and neck, liver or kidney cancer.

CDR3 sequence (DNA): TGTGCCAGCAGTTTATGGCAGGGGGCTGGGGGAGAGACCCAGTACTTC. As protein: CASSLWQGAGGETQYF. The V gene is TRBV27, the J gene TRBJ2-5; TRBD1 agrees at 8 bases. V shed 1 base, J shed 4 bases, and the junction held 8 bases outside the gene matches. The CDR3 is 16 residues long. Germline values: CDR1 MNHEY, CDR2 SMNVEV (reference sequence).

V is TRBV7-9 and J is TRBJ1-1, with a possible D match to TRBD1 (6 bases). CDR1 SEHNR and CDR2 FQNEAQ come from the germline V gene (reference sequence). CDR3 length: 17 amino acids. The V and J ends lost 2 bases and 5 bases respectively, with 21 bases between them. The chain's CDR3 is CASSLRKTRGPDTEAFF. The CDR3 DNA follows: TGTGCCAGCAGCTTACGAAAAACGCGGGGGCCGGATACTGAAGCTTTCTTT.

This chain links TRBV6-6 with TRBJ1-2, with unresolved D. V lost 5 bases and J 3 bases, leaving 4 bases between the germline ends. Germline lookup yields CDR1 MNHNY and CDR2 SVGAGI (reference sequence). CDR3 length equals 11 residues. The CDR3 sequence is CASSKDYGYTF. The CDR3 nucleotides are TGTGCCAGCAGTAAGGACTATGGCTACACCTTC.

This clone was counted between two and nine times. CDR3 amino acids: CASSLVKDEQYF. The DNA of the CDR3 is TGTGCCAGCAGCTTAGTAAAGGACGAGCAGTACTTC. The chain combines TRBV7-3 with TRBJ2-7, with D unclear. CDR1 is SGHTA, CDR2 FQGTGA, per germline. The CDR3 spans 12 residues. V shed 2 bases and J shed 5 bases, with 7 bases lying between them.

This clone appeared a few times. The genes are TRBV7-9 and TRBJ2-1, with D possibly matching TRBD2 (6 bases). Trimming took 7 bases from V and 0 from J, leaving 19 bases between them. The germline CDR1 and CDR2 sequences are SEHNR and FQNEAQ (reference sequence). The CDR3 spans 17 residues. CDR3 amino acids: CASTSLLAPGSYNEQFF. Written as DNA, the CDR3 is TGTGCCAGCACCTCCCTACTAGCACCGGGCTCCTACAATGAGCAGTTCTTC. The full variable domain, with the rest looked up from reference TRBV7-9 and TRBJ2-1, is DTGVSQNPRHKITKRGQNVTFRCDPISEHNRLYWYRQTLGQGPEFLTYFQNEAQLEKSRLLSDRFSAERPKGSFSTLEIQRTEQGDSAMYLCASTSLLAPGSYNEQFFGPGTRLTVL.

The chain uses TRBV11-2 and TRBJ1-2; D ambiguous. Germline V gives CDR1 SGHAT, CDR2 FQNNGV. The germline V and J ends were trimmed by 3 bases and 0 bases, with 8 bases remaining between them. The CDR3 spans 14 residues. The CDR3 nucleotides read TGTGCCAGCAGCTTGGTCAGGTCTAACTATGGCTACACCTTC. Translating it yields CASSLVRSNYGYTF.

The chain carries TRBV5-1 and TRBJ2-2; either TRBD1 or TRBD2 may supply D (5 bases each). V was clipped by 0 bases and J by 1 base, with 10 bases between them. CDR1 SGHRS and CDR2 YFSETQ come from the germline V gene. This CDR3 contains 16 residues. The CDR3 sequence: CASSLGGRMNTGELFF. CDR3 DNA sequence: TGCGCCAGCAGCTTGGGGGGGAGAATGAACACCGGGGAGCTGTTTTTT.

This clone is medium-sized. The rearrangement uses TRBV10-1 and TRBJ2-7, with TRBD1 identical over 10 bases. The CDR3 length is 13 residues. Germline-derived CDR1 and CDR2 are WNHNN and SYGVQD (reference sequence). J lost 6 bases, V lost 9 bases, and 8 bases had no gene match. The CDR3, as DNA: TGCGCCAGACTGGGACAGGGGACAGGCGAGCAGTACTTC. Translation: CARLGQGTGEQYF.

With respect to this clone: It may be a read error: a sequence one base away is much more abundant. CDR3 protein: CASSLEGYSNQPQHF. The DNA for the CDR3 is TGTGCCAGCAGCTTAGAGGGTTATAGCAATCAGCCCCAGCATTTT. V is TRBV7-2 and J is TRBJ1-5; unclear D gene. The CDR3 is 15 amino acids. Germline lookup yields CDR1 SGHTA and CDR2 FQGNSA. V dropped 1 base and J dropped 0 bases, with 7 bases sitting between them.

This chain connects TRBV5-4 to TRBJ2-7; 8 nucleotides align to TRBD1. Germline assignment: CDR1 SGHNT and CDR2 YYREEE (reference sequence). There are 14 residues in the CDR3. The ends lost 4 bases at V and 5 bases at J; junction bases unmatched: 8. CDR3 nucleotides: TGTGCCAGCAGCCCTCGGCAGGGGGCCAACGAGCAGTACTTC. Translation gives CASSPRQGANEQYF. The whole variable domain, remainder taken from reference TRBV5-4 and TRBJ2-7, is ETGVTQSPTHLIKTRGQQVTLRCSSQSGHNTVSWYQQALGQGPQFIFQYYREEENGRGNFPPRFSGLQFPNYSSELNVNALELDDSALYLCASSPRQGANEQYFGPGTRLTVT.